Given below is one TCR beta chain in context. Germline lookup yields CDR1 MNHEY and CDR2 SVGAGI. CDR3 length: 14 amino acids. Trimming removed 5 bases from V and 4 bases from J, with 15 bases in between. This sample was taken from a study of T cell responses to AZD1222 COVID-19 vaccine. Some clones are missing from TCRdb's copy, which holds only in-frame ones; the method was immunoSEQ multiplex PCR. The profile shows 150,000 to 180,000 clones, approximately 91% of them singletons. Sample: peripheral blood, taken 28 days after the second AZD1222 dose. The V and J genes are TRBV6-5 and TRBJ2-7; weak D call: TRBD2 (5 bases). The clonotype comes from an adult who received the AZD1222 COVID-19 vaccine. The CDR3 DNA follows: TGTGCCAGCAGTCCTTCCGAGCGCGGGTACGAGCAGTACTTC. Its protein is CASSPSERGYEQYF.